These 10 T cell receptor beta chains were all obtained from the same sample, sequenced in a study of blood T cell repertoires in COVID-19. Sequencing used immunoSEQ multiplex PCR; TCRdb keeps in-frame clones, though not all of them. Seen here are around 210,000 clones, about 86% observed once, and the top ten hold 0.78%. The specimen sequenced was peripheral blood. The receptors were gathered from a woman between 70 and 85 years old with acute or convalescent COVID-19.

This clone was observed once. CDR3 amino acids: CASRTFHGGMNTGELFF. The CDR3 nucleotides are TGTGCCAGCAGAACGTTTCACGGGGGGATGAACACCGGGGAGCTGTTTTTT. The chain uses TRBV5-6 and TRBJ2-2; 7 bases align to TRBD2. The germline V gene has CDR1 SGHDT and CDR2 YYEEEE. Trimming cost V 5 bases and J 1 base; bases outside gene matches: 11. This CDR3 contains 17 residues.

The CDR3 protein is CAISPMGQVSYEQYF. In nucleotides, the CDR3 is TGTGCCATCAGCCCCATGGGACAGGTTTCCTACGAGCAGTACTTC. V and J are TRBV10-3 and TRBJ2-7, with TRBD1 identical over 8 bases. Trimming took 6 bases from V and 1 from J; bases not matched to a gene: 8. This CDR3 has 15 amino acids. Looked up from germline, CDR1 is ENHRY and CDR2 is SYGVKD.

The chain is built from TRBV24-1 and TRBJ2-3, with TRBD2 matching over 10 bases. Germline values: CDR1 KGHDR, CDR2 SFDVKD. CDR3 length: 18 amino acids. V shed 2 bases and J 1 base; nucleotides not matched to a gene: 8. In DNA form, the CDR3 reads TGTGCCACCAGTGATTCCCCCCTAGCGGGGGAAGGCACAGATACGCAGTATTTT. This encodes CATSDSPLAGEGTDTQYF.

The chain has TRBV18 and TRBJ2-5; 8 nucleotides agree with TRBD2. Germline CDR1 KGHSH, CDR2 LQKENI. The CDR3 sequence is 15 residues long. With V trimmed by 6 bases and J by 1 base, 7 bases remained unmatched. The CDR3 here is CASSLLAAFQETQYF. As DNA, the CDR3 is TGTGCCAGCTCGTTACTAGCGGCTTTCCAAGAGACCCAGTACTTC. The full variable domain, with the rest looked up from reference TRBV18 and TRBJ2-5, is NAGVMQNPRHLVRRRGQEARLRCSPMKGHSHVYWYRQLPEEGLKFMVYLQKENIIDESGMPKERFSAEFPKEGPSILRIQQVVRGDSAAYFCASSLLAAFQETQYFGPGTRLLVL.

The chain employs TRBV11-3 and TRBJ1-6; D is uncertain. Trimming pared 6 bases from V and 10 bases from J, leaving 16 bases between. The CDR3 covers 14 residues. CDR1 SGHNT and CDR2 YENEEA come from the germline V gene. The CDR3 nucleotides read TGTGCCAGCAGAGAACGCACGGGAACGTCACCCCTCCACTTT. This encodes CASRERTGTSPLHF. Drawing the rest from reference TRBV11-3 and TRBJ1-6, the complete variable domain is EAGVVQSPRYKIIEKKQPVAFWCNPISGHNTLYWYLQNLGQGPELLIRYENEEAVDDSQLPKDRFSAERLKGVDSTLKIQPAELGDSAVYLCASRERTGTSPLHFGNGTRLTVT.

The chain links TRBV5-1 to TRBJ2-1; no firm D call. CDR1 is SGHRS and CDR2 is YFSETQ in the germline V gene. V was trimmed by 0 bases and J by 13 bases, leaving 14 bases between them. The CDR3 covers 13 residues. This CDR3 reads CASSLDPASPQFF. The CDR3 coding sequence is TGCGCCAGCAGCTTGGACCCTGCCAGTCCTCAGTTCTTC.

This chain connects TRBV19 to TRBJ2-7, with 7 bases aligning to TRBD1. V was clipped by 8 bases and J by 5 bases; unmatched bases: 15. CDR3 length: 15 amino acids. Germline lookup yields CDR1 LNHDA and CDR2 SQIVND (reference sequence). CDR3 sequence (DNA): TGTGCCAGTGCCGAAGAGACAGGGAAATTCCACGAGCAGTACTTC. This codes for CASAEETGKFHEQYF.

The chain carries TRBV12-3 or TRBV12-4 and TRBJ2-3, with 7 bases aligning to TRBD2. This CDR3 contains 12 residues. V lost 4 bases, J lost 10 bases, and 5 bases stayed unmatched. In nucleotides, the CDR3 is TGTGCCAGCAGTTCGCTGGGAGGGGCGCAGTATTTT. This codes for CASSSLGGAQYF.

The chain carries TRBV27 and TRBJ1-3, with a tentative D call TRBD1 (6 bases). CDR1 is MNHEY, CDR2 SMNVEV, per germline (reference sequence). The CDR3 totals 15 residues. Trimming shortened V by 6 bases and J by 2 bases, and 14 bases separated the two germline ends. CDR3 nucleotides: TGTGCCAGCAGCTCCCAGCAGGGGACTGGAAACACCATATATTTT. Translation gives CASSSQQGTGNTIYF.

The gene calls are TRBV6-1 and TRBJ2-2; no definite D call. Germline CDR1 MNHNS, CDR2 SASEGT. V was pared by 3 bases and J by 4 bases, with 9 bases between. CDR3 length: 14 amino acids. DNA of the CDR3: TGTGCCAGCAGTGAGGCGGTTTCCACCGGGGAGCTGTTTTTT. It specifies CASSEAVSTGELFF.